These T cell receptor beta chains were read from a single sample in a study of CD8+ T cells in alopecia areata. Measured with immunoSEQ multiplex PCR; TCRdb has only the in-frame clones, and not every one. The sample shows approximately 150,000 clones, roughly 48% of them seen only once. The sample consisted of CD4+ T cells sorted from blood. These receptors all come from a human donor with alopecia areata. CDR3s include the opening cysteine and the closing phenylalanine or tryptophan. Fields, in order: D gene, clone size, V gene, J gene, CDR3 DNA, CDR3 protein. The D gene is left open where the match is weak. Size is omitted from some rows. Given values are once, few, many or a class for expanded clones.

>TRBD2|.|TRBV14|TRBJ2-7
TGTGCCAGCAGCCTGGGACTAGCGGGAGGCCGGGGGCAGTACTTC
CASSLGLAGGRGQYF
>TRBD2|.|TRBV2|TRBJ2-3
TGTGCCAGCAGTGCAGCGGGAGGTGCGGATACGCAGTATTTT
CASSAAGGADTQYF
>TRBD1|few|TRBV2|TRBJ2-4
TGTGCCAGCAGTGGACAGGGTGTAGCCAAAAACATTCAGTACTTC
CASSGQGVAKNIQYF
>TRBD1|few|TRBV28|TRBJ2-5
TGTGCCAGCCGGGCAGGGGGTATGCCCCAGTACTTC
CASRAGGMPQYF
>TRBD1|few|TRBV29-1|TRBJ1-2
TGCAGCGCCTCTCCGGACAGGGGGTTCGATGGCTACACCTTC
CSASPDRGFDGYTF
>.|.|TRBV6-5|TRBJ2-6
TGTGCCAGCAGTTACAGTCTGGCTGGGGCCAACGTCCTGACTTTC
CASSYSLAGANVLTF
>.|.|TRBV4-1|TRBJ1-2
TGCGCCAGCAGCCAAGATCCTCAGACAGATCTCCTCCCTGGCTACACCTTC
CASSQDPQTDLLPGYTF
>.|few|TRBV4-1|TRBJ2-7
TGCGCCAGCAGCCTGGACGGCGACACTACCTACGAGCAGTACTTC
CASSLDGDTTYEQYF
>.|.|TRBV29-1|TRBJ2-5
TGCAGCGTGTCGCAATTAGTGGGTGAGACCCAGTACTTC
CSVSQLVGETQYF
>TRBD1|few|TRBV5-1|TRBJ2-3
TGCGCCAGCAGCTGGAAAACAGGGGCTAAAGATACGCAGTATTTT
CASSWKTGAKDTQYF
>.|.|TRBV27|TRBJ2-1
TGTGCCAGCAGTACCCGGACCCATGGGTATGAGCAGTTCTTC
CASSTRTHGYEQFF
>TRBD2|.|TRBV5-1|TRBJ2-3
TGCGCCAGCAGCGTGCGGGAGAGGGGTACAGATACGCAGTATTTT
CASSVRERGTDTQYF
>.|many|TRBV7-2|TRBJ1-5
TGTGCCAGCAGCACCCAGACAGAGAGCAATCAGCCCCAGCATTTT
CASSTQTESNQPQHF
>.|.|TRBV27|TRBJ2-1
TGTGCCAGCAGTTTATATGAAGGGGCTGTGTTCTTC
CASSLYEGAVFF
>TRBD1|.|TRBV15|TRBJ2-7
TGTGCCACCAGCAGAAGGGGGCTGAACGAGCAGTACTTC
CATSRRGLNEQYF
>.|.|TRBV4-2|TRBJ2-6
TGTGCCAGCAGCCAGACAGGCTCTGGGGCCAACGTCCTGACTTTC
CASSQTGSGANVLTF
>.|.|TRBV2|TRBJ2-4
TGTGCCAGCAGGCAAGGACTAGCCAAAAACATTCAGTACTTC
CASRQGLAKNIQYF
>.|.|TRBV27|TRBJ1-2
TGTGCCAGCAGCCCGGGCTATGGCTACACCTTC
CASSPGYGYTF
>TRBD2|.|TRBV4-1|TRBJ2-1
TGCGCCAGCAGCAAAAGACTAGCGGGAGCAGCTGAGCAGTTCTTC
CASSKRLAGAAEQFF
>.|.|TRBV4-1|TRBJ2-1
TGCGCCAGCAGCCATGGGGATGCCAAGGGTCCGTTCTTC
CASSHGDAKGPFF
>.|few|TRBV30|TRBJ1-1
TGTGCCTGGAGTATCTCTGCATCACGTCCTGAAGCTTTCTTT
CAWSISASRPEAFF
>.|once|TRBV28|TRBJ2-7
TGTGCCAGCAGAATCCCATCCTACGAGCAGTACTTC
CASRIPSYEQYF
>.|.|TRBV5-4|TRBJ2-2
TGTGCCAGCACCAGCGAGAACACCGGGGAGCTGTTTTTT
CASTSENTGELFF
>.|.|TRBV28|TRBJ1-2
TGTGCCAGCAGTTTACCCCTCCGCGGGATGGACTTC
CASSLPLRGMDF
>.|.|TRBV27|TRBJ2-4
TGTGCCAGCAGTTTAGACGGCCCCAAAAACATTCAGTACTTC
CASSLDGPKNIQYF
>.|.|TRBV28|TRBJ2-1
TGTGCCAGCAGCACCCCCGAGCGGAAGAGCTCCTACAATGAGCAGTTCTTC
CASSTPERKSSYNEQFF
>TRBD1|.|TRBV28|TRBJ1-2
TGTGCCAGCAGTTCGGACAGGTCGAACTATGGCTACACCTTC
CASSSDRSNYGYTF
>.|few|TRBV6-6|TRBJ1-1
TGTGCCAGCAGTGGGGACACTGAAGCTTTCTTT
CASSGDTEAFF
>.|.|TRBV5-1|TRBJ2-7
TGCGCCAGCAGCTTGGTCGGGGGTGACTACGAGCAGTACTTC
CASSLVGGDYEQYF
>.|.|TRBV27|TRBJ2-5
TGTGCCAGCAGTTTTGCAGGGGAGTACCAAGAGACCCAGTACTTC
CASSFAGEYQETQYF
>TRBD1|.|TRBV4-1|TRBJ1-2
TGCGCCAGCAGCCAACAAGGACAGGGGGGAAATGGCTACACCTTC
CASSQQGQGGNGYTF
>.|.|TRBV4-1|TRBJ2-1
TGCGCCAGCAGCCAAGACCCCGGGGACGCTCGACTATCCTACAATGAGCAGTTCTTC
CASSQDPGDARLSYNEQFF
>.|.|TRBV10-1|TRBJ2-7
TGCGCCAGCAGCCAGGGTTGGGCCGAGCAGTACTTC
CASSQGWAEQYF
>TRBD1|.|TRBV27|TRBJ2-7
TGTGCCAGCAGACCCACAGGGGTCTACGAGCAGTACTTC
CASRPTGVYEQYF
>TRBD2|.|TRBV30|TRBJ2-1
TGTGCCTGGCGCAGCGGGAGAAACCTAAATGAGCAGTTCTTC
CAWRSGRNLNEQFF
>.|.|TRBV7-8|TRBJ2-1
TGTGCCAGCAGCTTAGGGCTGGTGGCGAACGGGAGATACAATGAGCAGTTCTTC
CASSLGLVANGRYNEQFF
>.|.|TRBV2|TRBJ2-1
TGTGCCAGCAGTGCGGACTACTACAATGAGCAGTTCTTC
CASSADYYNEQFF
>.|.|TRBV12-5|TRBJ2-5
TGTGCTAGTGGTTTATATGGACAGCTAGAGACCCAGTACTTC
CASGLYGQLETQYF
>.|.|TRBV29-1|TRBJ1-2
TGCAGCGTGATGAGTGGCTACACCTTC
CSVMSGYTF
>TRBD1|.|TRBV5-1|TRBJ2-7
TGCGCCAGCAGCTTGGGACAGGGATTCCACGAGCAGTACTTC
CASSLGQGFHEQYF
>TRBD2|once|TRBV9|TRBJ2-5
TGTGCCAGCAGCCCTGAGACTAGCGGGAGTTTTGGGACCCAGTACTTC
CASSPETSGSFGTQYF
>.|.|TRBV30|TRBJ1-3
TGTGCCTGGAGTGTACCTGGGAACACCATATATTTT
CAWSVPGNTIYF
>TRBD1|.|TRBV6-5|TRBJ1-2
TGTGCCAGCAGTTACTCGAGGACAGGGTATGGCTACACCTTC
CASSYSRTGYGYTF
>.|.|TRBV9|TRBJ2-7
TGTGCCAGCAGCGTAGAACACTCGGTGGGCGAGCAGTACTTC
CASSVEHSVGEQYF
>.|.|TRBV5-6|TRBJ1-5
TGTGCCAGCAGCTTGTACGTGGGAAATGGCAATCAGCCCCAGCATTTT
CASSLYVGNGNQPQHF
>.|.|TRBV27|TRBJ1-2
TGTGCCAGCAGTTTAAATCGGGGAAACTATGGCTACACCTTC
CASSLNRGNYGYTF
>.|.|TRBV4-1|TRBJ1-2
TGCGCCAGCAGCCAAGGCGGGGCGGCTGGCTACACCTTC
CASSQGGAAGYTF
>.|few|TRBV5-1|TRBJ2-5
TGCGCCAGCAGCTGGGGCTCGCCAGGAGAGACCCAGTACTTC
CASSWGSPGETQYF
>.|few|TRBV19|TRBJ2-2
TGTGCCAGTAGTAGTCGGACCGGGGAGCTGTTTTTT
CASSSRTGELFF
>TRBD1|few|TRBV29-1|TRBJ1-1
TGCAGCGTTACGGACCGGGGACAGGAATGGAACACTGAAGCTTTCTTT
CSVTDRGQEWNTEAFF
>TRBD2|.|TRBV29-1|TRBJ2-1
TGCAGCGTTGAACTAGCGGGAAGGAACAATGAGCAGTTCTTC
CSVELAGRNNEQFF
>TRBD2|.|TRBV5-1|TRBJ2-1
TGCGCCAGCAGCTGGACCGGGACTAGCGGACACAATGAGCAGTTCTTC
CASSWTGTSGHNEQFF
>.|few|TRBV19|TRBJ2-7
TGTGCCAGTAGTATAGCGCCACAGGGTCTCTACGAGCAGTACTTC
CASSIAPQGLYEQYF
>.|many|TRBV4-1|TRBJ2-2
TGCGCCAGCAGCCCCCTCCTTCGGACCGGGGAGCTGTTTTTT
CASSPLLRTGELFF
>TRBD1|few|TRBV10-3|TRBJ2-7
TGTGCCATAGCCGGGACAGGGGGCGACGAGCAGTACTTC
CAIAGTGGDEQYF
>TRBD1|.|TRBV2|TRBJ2-5
TGTGCCAGCCGACAGGGGTCGGGGTGGGGACAAGAGACCCAGTACTTC
CASRQGSGWGQETQYF
>.|few|TRBV5-1|TRBJ2-1
TGCGCCAGCAGCTTGGCCGCAGACAATGAGCAGTTCTTC
CASSLAADNEQFF
>.|few|TRBV5-4|TRBJ2-6
TGTGCCAGCAGCTTGAGCTCTGGGGCCAACGTCCTGACTTTC
CASSLSSGANVLTF
>TRBD1|.|TRBV29-1|TRBJ1-2
TGCAGCGTTGGAAACAGGGGACCCTATGGCTACACCTTC
CSVGNRGPYGYTF
>.|.|TRBV28|TRBJ2-4
TGTGCCAGCAGTTGGACCATCCTAGCCAAAAACATTCAGTACTTC
CASSWTILAKNIQYF